The count of the clone carrying this T cell receptor beta chain is one. The data originate from a study of blood T cell repertoires in COVID-19. This CDR3 has 14 amino acids. In germline, CDR1 is GTSNPN, CDR2 SVGIG (reference sequence). Trimming took 1 base from V and 4 from J, leaving 11 bases between them. Sequencing used immunoSEQ multiplex PCR; TCRdb keeps in-frame clones, though not all of them. The profile shows under 200,000 clones, roughly 86% of them singletons. The chain recombines TRBV30 with TRBJ1-3, with D hard to call. Sequencing was performed on peripheral blood. The TCR was taken from a man between 65 and 85 years old with acute or convalescent COVID-19. CDR3 residues: CAWSGGSLGNTIYF. CDR3 coding DNA: TGTGCCTGGAGTGGAGGGTCTCTGGGAAACACCATATATTTT.